One and the same sample provided the 22 T cell receptor beta chains below, sequenced in a study of T-cell reconstitution after alpha-beta-depleted transplantation in children. Researchers prepared the TCRbeta library using unique molecular identifiers, the study reports. Using its own MiXCR run on the PCR reads, TCRdb lists one record per CDR3 protein. The sample records 780,000 or so distinct CDR3 sequences, around 15% being singletons. The input for sequencing was PBMCs, mostly from graft donor cells, taken 360 days after TCRalphabeta/CD19-depleted stem cell transplant. These receptors all stem from a male patient under 18 who had a stem cell transplant for acute lymphoblastic leukemia, so the T cells may come from the graft donor.

This clonotype was detected only a few times. V is TRBV7-9 and J is TRBJ1-5; D is unclear. The ends were cut back, 5 bases at V and 2 bases at J, with 13 bases in the middle. The CDR3 runs 15 residues. Germline CDR1 is SEHNR and CDR2 is FQNEAQ (reference sequence). The CDR3 DNA reads as TGTGCCAGCAGCCCAGGAAGGTTAGGCAATCAGCCCCAGCATTTT. This encodes CASSPGRLGNQPQHF. Combining the CDR3 with reference TRBV7-9 and TRBJ1-5 gives the whole variable domain DTGVSQNPRHKITKRGQNVTFRCDPISEHNRLYWYRQTLGQGPEFLTYFQNEAQLEKSRLLSDRFSAERPKGSFSTLEIQRTEQGDSAMYLCASSPGRLGNQPQHFGDGTRLSIL.

This clonotype turned up a few times. The J gene is TRBJ1-4, the V gene TRBV5-1, with TRBD1 as a possible D gene (5 bases). Germline-derived CDR1 and CDR2 are SGHRS and YFSETQ. The CDR3 is 15 residues long. The germline V and J ends were trimmed by 0 bases and 5 bases, with 11 bases remaining between them. CDR3 sequence (DNA): TGCGCCAGCAGCTTGGTGTGGGGGAAGAATGAAAAACTGTTTTTT. This sequence encodes CASSLVWGKNEKLFF.

This clonotype was observed at least ten times. Written as DNA, the CDR3 is TGTGCCATCAGTTTGAGTGGGCGGGAGGGCCGGTACGAGCAGTACTTC. Amino acid sequence: CAISLSGREGRYEQYF. The rearrangement uses TRBV10-3 and TRBJ2-7; 9 bases line up with TRBD2. Looked up from germline, CDR1 is ENHRY and CDR2 is SYGVKD. V shed 5 bases and J 4 bases; nucleotides not matched to a gene: 12. This CDR3 comprises 16 residues.

This clonotype has only a few counts. The chain carries TRBV6-1 and TRBJ1-2; TRBD1 matches at 8 bases. Trimming removed 7 bases from V and 4 bases from J; junction bases left unmatched: 5. The CDR3 runs 13 residues. In germline, CDR1 is MNHNS, CDR2 SASEGT. The CDR3 DNA is TGTGCCAGCACCAAGGGACAGGTCTATGGCTACACCTTC. Translation: CASTKGQVYGYTF.

J is TRBJ2-3 and V is TRBV27; possibly TRBD2 for D (7 bases). The CDR3 covers 16 residues. Germline assignment: CDR1 MNHEY and CDR2 SMNVEV (reference sequence). V lost 0 bases, J lost 4 bases, and 14 bases lay in between. The CDR3 DNA reads as TGTGCCAGCAGTTTATCCTGGGGGGGGGGCGCAGATACGCAGTATTTT. This gives the protein CASSLSWGGGADTQYF.

This clonotype was detected a few times. The V and J genes are TRBV13 and TRBJ2-2; D ambiguous. This CDR3 comprises 14 residues. Trimming removed 1 base from V and 3 bases from J, with 6 bases in between. Germline assignment: CDR1 PRHDT and CDR2 FYEKMQ (reference sequence). The CDR3 nucleotides read TGTGCCAGCAGCTTAGCTACTCACACCGGGGAGCTGTTTTTT. Translation: CASSLATHTGELFF.

The table lists this clonotype with a few counts. V is TRBV4-1 and J is TRBJ2-2, with 9 positions matching TRBD1. Germline CDR1 reads MGHRA; CDR2 reads YSYEKL. The CDR3 is 15 residues long. J was trimmed by 6 bases and V by 4 bases; bases with no gene match: 6. Here the CDR3 DNA reads TGCGCCAGCAGCCCCGGGACAGGGAAATCCGGGGAGCTGTTTTTT. Translated: CASSPGTGKSGELFF.

This clonotype was recorded many times. V is TRBV7-8 and J is TRBJ2-1; the match to TRBD2 covers 9 bases. Germline lookup yields CDR1 SGHVS and CDR2 FQNEAQ. With V trimmed by 5 bases and J by 6 bases, 11 bases remained unmatched. The CDR3 is 16 residues long. CDR3 residues: CASSPGRLAGPNEQFF. The CDR3 region has the DNA TGTGCCAGCAGCCCCGGGCGGCTAGCGGGACCCAATGAGCAGTTCTTC.

In its sample, this clonotype was seen many times. The chain has TRBV6-5 and TRBJ2-1; D might be TRBD2 (6 bases). From germline, CDR1 is MNHEY and CDR2 SVGAGI. V was trimmed by 6 bases and J by 8 bases, leaving 14 bases between them. The CDR3 loop spans 13 amino acids. The CDR3 sequence is CASRRLGPDEQFF. The CDR3 coding sequence is TGTGCCAGCAGACGACTAGGGCCGGATGAGCAGTTCTTC.

This clonotype occurred a few times. The chain employs TRBV27 and TRBJ2-7; D remains ambiguous. V lost 0 bases and J 3 bases, leaving 9 bases between the germline ends. CDR3 length: 14 residues. CDR1 MNHEY and CDR2 SMNVEV come from the germline V gene (reference sequence). CDR3 DNA: TGTGCCAGCAGTTTATCCCCTTATGGCTACGAGCAGTACTTC. Translated, it gives CASSLSPYGYEQYF.

The chain is built from TRBV20-1 and TRBJ1-1; no reliable D call. CDR1 is DFQATT and CDR2 is SNEGSKA in the germline V gene (reference sequence). This CDR3 comprises 10 residues. The ends were cut back, 5 bases at V and 11 bases at J, with 12 bases in the middle. The CDR3 loop is CSAHGRRAFF. The CDR3 nucleotides read TGCAGTGCTCACGGACGAAGGGCTTTCTTT.

The chain carries TRBV9 and TRBJ1-5; TRBD1 matches at 9 bases. Trimming took 4 bases from V and 3 from J; bases not matched to a gene: 5. From germline, CDR1 is SGDLS and CDR2 YYNGEE. CDR3 size: 15 residues. CDR3 residues: CASSRGQGLNQPQHF. CDR3 DNA: TGTGCCAGCAGCAGGGGACAGGGCCTCAATCAGCCCCAGCATTTT.

This chain links TRBV9 with TRBJ1-2; D is perhaps TRBD1 (5 bases). With 0 bases removed from V and 14 bases from J, the gap between germline ends came to 17 bases. Germline assignment: CDR1 SGDLS and CDR2 YYNGEE. There are 13 residues in the CDR3. CDR3 in amino acids: CASSVEGSPGGTF. The CDR3 DNA reads TGTGCCAGCAGCGTAGAAGGCAGCCCGGGGGGGACCTTC.

V is TRBV19 and J is TRBJ2-1, with TRBD1 as a possible D gene (6 bases). V shed 3 bases and J shed 4 bases, with 13 bases lying between them. This CDR3 comprises 15 residues. Looked up from germline, CDR1 is LNHDA and CDR2 is SQIVND (reference sequence). CDR3 DNA: TGTGCCAGTAGTATTCCGACAGGCGTGTACAATGAGCAGTTCTTC. Amino acids: CASSIPTGVYNEQFF.

This clonotype appeared many times. The V call is TRBV2, the J call TRBJ2-1, with D tentatively TRBD2 (6 bases). V was clipped by 6 bases and J by 9 bases, with 24 bases between them. In germline, CDR1 is SNHLY, CDR2 FYNNEI. The CDR3 covers 16 residues. The CDR3: CASRNPLGVWGGEQFF. The CDR3 coding sequence is TGTGCCAGCAGAAACCCTTTGGGCGTATGGGGAGGTGAGCAGTTCTTC.

This chain uses TRBV12-3 or TRBV12-4 with TRBJ1-5; the D gene is possibly TRBD1 (5 bases). The CDR3 covers 13 residues. Trimming cost V 7 bases and J 5 bases, with 12 bases left between them. CDR3 DNA sequence: TGTGCCAGCAAAAAACCAGGGTATCAGCCCCAGCATTTT. Amino acids: CASKKPGYQPQHF.

The CDR3 DNA reads TGTGCCATCAGTGAAGCGGGTGGTGGGGTCAATGAGCAGTTCTTC. This encodes CAISEAGGGVNEQFF. The chain couples TRBV10-3 to TRBJ2-1; tentatively, D is TRBD2 (6 bases). The V gene lost 3 bases and the J gene lost 6 bases, with 15 bases spanning the gap. Germline CDR1 reads ENHRY; CDR2 reads SYGVKD. The CDR3 sequence is 15 residues long.

This clonotype was detected a few times. V is TRBV5-1 and J is TRBJ2-7, with D perhaps TRBD1 or TRBD2 (5 bases each). Trimming shortened V by 0 bases and J by 0 bases, and 13 bases separated the two germline ends. The CDR3 is 16 residues long. Looked up from germline, CDR1 is SGHRS and CDR2 is YFSETQ. Here the CDR3 reads CASSLARGRVSYEQYF. CDR3 in DNA: TGCGCCAGCAGCTTGGCACGGGGACGGGTCTCCTACGAGCAGTACTTC.

Only one count was recorded for this clonotype. This chain links TRBV24-1 with TRBJ2-1; a possible D gene is TRBD2 (6 bases). The CDR3 extends over 15 amino acids. V gave up 3 bases and J gave up 6 bases, with 14 bases separating them. Germline CDR1 KGHDR, CDR2 SFDVKD. CDR3 sequence reads: CATSDRDWAFNEQFF. CDR3 coding DNA: TGTGCCACCAGTGATCGGGACTGGGCGTTCAATGAGCAGTTCTTC.

This clonotype was seen at least ten times. The V and J genes are TRBV12-3 or TRBV12-4 and TRBJ2-7, with D possibly TRBD1 on 6 matching bases. The CDR3 is made up of 14 amino acids. V was clipped by 5 bases and J by 2 bases, with 13 bases between them. This CDR3 is CASSSWDKTYEQYF. CDR3 DNA: TGTGCCAGCAGTAGTTGGGACAAGACCTACGAGCAGTACTTC.

This clonotype was counted a single time. This rearrangement joins TRBV20-1 to TRBJ1-5; TRBD1 is a possible D gene (6 bases). Deletions cut 6 bases from V and 3 bases from J, with 18 bases between. CDR3 length: 15 residues. Per germline, CDR1 DFQATT and CDR2 SNEGSKA (reference sequence). This CDR3 reads CSAQTPGHSNQPQHF. CDR3 DNA sequence: TGCAGTGCCCAAACCCCGGGACATTCCAATCAGCCCCAGCATTTT.

This chain uses TRBV2 with TRBJ2-5; D may be TRBD2 (5 bases). This CDR3 contains 14 residues. Germline lookup yields CDR1 SNHLY and CDR2 FYNNEI. V was trimmed by 4 bases and J by 3 bases, leaving 12 bases between them. The CDR3, as DNA: TGTGCCAGCAGTGGGACTCCTCCCGAAGAGACCCAGTACTTC. Translation gives CASSGTPPEETQYF.